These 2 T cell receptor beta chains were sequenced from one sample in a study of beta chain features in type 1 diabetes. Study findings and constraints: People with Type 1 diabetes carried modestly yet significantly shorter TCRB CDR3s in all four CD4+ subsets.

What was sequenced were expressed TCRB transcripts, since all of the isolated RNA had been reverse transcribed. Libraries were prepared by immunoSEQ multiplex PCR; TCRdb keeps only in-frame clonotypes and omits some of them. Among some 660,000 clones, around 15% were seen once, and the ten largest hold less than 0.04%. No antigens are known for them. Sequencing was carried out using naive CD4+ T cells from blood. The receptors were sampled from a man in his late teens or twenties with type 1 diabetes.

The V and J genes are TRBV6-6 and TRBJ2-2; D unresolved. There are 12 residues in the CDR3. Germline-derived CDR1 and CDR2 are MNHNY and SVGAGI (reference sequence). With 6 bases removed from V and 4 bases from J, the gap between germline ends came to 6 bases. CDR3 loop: CASSRTTGELFF. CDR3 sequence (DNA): TGTGCCAGCAGCCGCACCACCGGGGAGCTGTTTTTT.

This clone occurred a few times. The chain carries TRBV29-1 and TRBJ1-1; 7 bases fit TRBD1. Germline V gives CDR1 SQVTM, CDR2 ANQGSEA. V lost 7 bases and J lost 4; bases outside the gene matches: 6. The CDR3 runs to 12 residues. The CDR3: CSAGQVITEAFF. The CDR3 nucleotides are TGCAGCGCTGGACAGGTCATCACTGAAGCTTTCTTT.